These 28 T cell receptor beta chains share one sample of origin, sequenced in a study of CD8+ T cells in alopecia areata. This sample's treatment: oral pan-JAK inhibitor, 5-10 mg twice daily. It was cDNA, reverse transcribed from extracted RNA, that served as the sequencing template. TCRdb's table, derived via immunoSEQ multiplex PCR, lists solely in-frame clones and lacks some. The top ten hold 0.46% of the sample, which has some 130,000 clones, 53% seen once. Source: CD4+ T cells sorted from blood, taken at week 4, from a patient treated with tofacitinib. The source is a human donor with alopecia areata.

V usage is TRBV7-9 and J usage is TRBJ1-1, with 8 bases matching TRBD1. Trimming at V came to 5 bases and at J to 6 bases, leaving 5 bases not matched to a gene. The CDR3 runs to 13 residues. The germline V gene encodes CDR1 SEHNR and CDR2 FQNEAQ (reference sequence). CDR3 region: CASSAQGGSEAFF. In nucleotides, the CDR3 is TGTGCCAGCAGCGCACAGGGGGGCTCTGAAGCTTTCTTT. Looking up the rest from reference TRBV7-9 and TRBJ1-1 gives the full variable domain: DTGVSQNPRHKITKRGQNVTFRCDPISEHNRLYWYRQTLGQGPEFLTYFQNEAQLEKSRLLSDRFSAERPKGSFSTLEIQRTEQGDSAMYLCASSAQGGSEAFFGQGTRLTVV.

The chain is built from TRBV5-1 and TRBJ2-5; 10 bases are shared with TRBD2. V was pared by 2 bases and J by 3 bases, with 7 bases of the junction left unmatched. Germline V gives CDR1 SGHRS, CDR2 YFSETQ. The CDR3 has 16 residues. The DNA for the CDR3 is TGCGCCAGCAGCTTTGGTCCCAGCGGGAGGGAAGAGACCCAGTACTTC. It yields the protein CASSFGPSGREETQYF.

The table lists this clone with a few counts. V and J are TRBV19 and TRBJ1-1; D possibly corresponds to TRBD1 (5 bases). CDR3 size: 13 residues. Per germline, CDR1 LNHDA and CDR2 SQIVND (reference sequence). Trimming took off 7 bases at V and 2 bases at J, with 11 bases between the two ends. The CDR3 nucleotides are TGTGCCAGTAATGCCAGGACAAACACTGAAGCTTTCTTT. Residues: CASNARTNTEAFF.

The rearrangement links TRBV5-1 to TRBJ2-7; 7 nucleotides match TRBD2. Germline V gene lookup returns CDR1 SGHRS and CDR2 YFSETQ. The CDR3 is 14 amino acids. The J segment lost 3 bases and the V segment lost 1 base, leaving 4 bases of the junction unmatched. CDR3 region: CASSLMSGDYEQYF. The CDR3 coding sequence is TGCGCCAGCAGCTTGATGAGCGGGGACTACGAGCAGTACTTC.

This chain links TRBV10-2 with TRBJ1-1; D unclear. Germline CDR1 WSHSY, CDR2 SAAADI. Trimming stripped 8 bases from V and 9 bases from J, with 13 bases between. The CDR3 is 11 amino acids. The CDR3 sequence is CASEVAGQAFF. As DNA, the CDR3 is TGCGCCAGCGAGGTAGCCGGGCAAGCTTTCTTT.

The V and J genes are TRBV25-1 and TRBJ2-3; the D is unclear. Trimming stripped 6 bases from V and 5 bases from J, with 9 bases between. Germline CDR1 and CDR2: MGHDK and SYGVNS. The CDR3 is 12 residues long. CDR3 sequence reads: CASSPGGDTQYF. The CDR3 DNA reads TGTGCCAGCAGCCCGGGCGGAGATACGCAGTATTTT. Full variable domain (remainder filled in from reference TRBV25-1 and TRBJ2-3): EADIYQTPRYLVIGTGKKITLECSQTMGHDKMYWYQQDPGMELHLIHYSYGVNSTEKGDLSSESTVSRIRTEHFPLTLESARPSHTSQYLCASSPGGDTQYFGPGTRLTVL.

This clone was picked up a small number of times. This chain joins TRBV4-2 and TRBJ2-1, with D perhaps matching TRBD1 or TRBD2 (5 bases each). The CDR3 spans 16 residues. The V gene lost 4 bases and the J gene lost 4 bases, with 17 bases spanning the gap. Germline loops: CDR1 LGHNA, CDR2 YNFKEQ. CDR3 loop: CASSPINAEGYNEQFF. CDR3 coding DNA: TGTGCCAGCAGCCCCATAAACGCCGAGGGGTACAATGAGCAGTTCTTC.

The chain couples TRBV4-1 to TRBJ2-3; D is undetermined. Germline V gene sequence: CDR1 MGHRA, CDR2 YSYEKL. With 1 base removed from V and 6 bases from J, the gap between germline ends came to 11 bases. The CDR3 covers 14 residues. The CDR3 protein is CASSQVALTDTQYF. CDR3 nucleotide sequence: TGCGCCAGCAGCCAAGTCGCCCTCACGGATACGCAGTATTTT.

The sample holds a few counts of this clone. Here the CDR3 reads CASSTGQTNEKLFF. The CDR3 DNA sequence: TGTGCCAGCTCAACGGGACAAACTAATGAAAAACTGTTTTTT. The V and J genes are TRBV18 and TRBJ1-4, with D maybe TRBD1 (6 bases). CDR3 size: 14 residues. CDR1 KGHSH and CDR2 LQKENI come from the germline V gene. V lost 5 bases and J lost 1, with 8 bases in between.

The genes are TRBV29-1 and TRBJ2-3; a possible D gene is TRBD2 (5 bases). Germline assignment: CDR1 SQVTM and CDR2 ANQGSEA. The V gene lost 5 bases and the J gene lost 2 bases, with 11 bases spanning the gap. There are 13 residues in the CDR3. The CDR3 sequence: CSVRTGLTDTQYF. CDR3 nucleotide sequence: TGCAGCGTTCGGACTGGCCTCACAGATACGCAGTATTTT.

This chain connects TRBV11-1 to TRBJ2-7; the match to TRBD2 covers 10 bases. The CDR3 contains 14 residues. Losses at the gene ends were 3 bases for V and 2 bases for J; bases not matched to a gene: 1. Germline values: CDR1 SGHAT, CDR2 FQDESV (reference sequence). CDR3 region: CASSFSGRTYEQYF. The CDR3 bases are TGTGCCAGCAGCTTTAGCGGGAGGACCTACGAGCAGTACTTC.

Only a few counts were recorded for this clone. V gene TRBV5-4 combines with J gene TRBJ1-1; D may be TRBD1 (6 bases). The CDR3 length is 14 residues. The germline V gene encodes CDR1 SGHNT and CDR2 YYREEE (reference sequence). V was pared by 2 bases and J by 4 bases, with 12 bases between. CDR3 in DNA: TGTGCCAGCAGCTTAAGGACAGCCGTCACTGAAGCTTTCTTT. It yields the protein CASSLRTAVTEAFF.

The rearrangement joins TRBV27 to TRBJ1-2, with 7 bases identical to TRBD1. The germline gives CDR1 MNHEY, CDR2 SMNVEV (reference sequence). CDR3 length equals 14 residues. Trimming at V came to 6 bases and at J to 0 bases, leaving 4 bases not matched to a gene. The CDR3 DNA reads TGTGCCAGCAGGCAGGGGGGTACTAACTATGGCTACACCTTC. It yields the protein CASRQGGTNYGYTF.

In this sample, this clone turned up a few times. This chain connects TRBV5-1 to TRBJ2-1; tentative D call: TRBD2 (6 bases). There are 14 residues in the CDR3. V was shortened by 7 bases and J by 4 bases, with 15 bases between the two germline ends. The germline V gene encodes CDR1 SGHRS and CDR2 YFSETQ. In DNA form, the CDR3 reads TGCGCCAGCGGAGTGGGGGGACTGTACAATGAGCAGTTCTTC. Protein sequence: CASGVGGLYNEQFF.

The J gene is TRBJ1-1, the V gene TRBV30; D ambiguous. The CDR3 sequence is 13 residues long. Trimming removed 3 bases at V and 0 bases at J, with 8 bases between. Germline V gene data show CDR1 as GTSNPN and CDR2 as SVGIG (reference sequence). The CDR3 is CAWRQSLNTEAFF. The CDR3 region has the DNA TGTGCCTGGAGGCAAAGCCTGAACACTGAAGCTTTCTTT.

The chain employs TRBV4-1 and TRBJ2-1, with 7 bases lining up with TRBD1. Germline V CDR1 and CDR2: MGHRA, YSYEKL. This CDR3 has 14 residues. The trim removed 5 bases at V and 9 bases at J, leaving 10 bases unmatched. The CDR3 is CASSAQGDLFEQFF. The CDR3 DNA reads TGCGCCAGCAGCGCTCAGGGGGACCTTTTTGAGCAGTTCTTC.

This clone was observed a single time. CDR3 bases: TGCAGCGCTAGGACTAGCGGGGGCTACAATGAGCAGTTCTTC. It is translated as CSARTSGGYNEQFF. The chain has TRBV29-1 and TRBJ2-1, with TRBD2 identical over 13 bases. CDR1 is SQVTM, CDR2 ANQGSEA, per germline. This CDR3 is built from 14 residues. Trimming removed 7 bases from V and 3 bases from J; junction bases left unmatched: 3.

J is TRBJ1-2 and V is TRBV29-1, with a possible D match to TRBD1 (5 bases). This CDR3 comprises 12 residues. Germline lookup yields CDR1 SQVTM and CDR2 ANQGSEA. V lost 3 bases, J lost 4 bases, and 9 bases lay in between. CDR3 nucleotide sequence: TGCAGCGTTGATAGGGGTCGCTATGGCTACACCTTC. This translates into CSVDRGRYGYTF. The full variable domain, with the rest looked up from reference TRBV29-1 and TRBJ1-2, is SAVISQKPSRDICQRGTSLTIQCQVDSQVTMMFWYRQQPGQSLTLIATANQGSEATYESGFVIDKFPISRPNLTFSTLTVSNMSPEDSSIYLCSVDRGRYGYTFGSGTRLTVV.

The CDR3 DNA reads as TGCGCCAGCAGCCAAGAACAGACGAAACCCCAGCATTTT. This translates into CASSQEQTKPQHF. The V and J genes are TRBV4-1 and TRBJ1-5; D call uncertain. Germline V gene data show CDR1 as MGHRA and CDR2 as YSYEKL. The CDR3 sequence is 13 residues long. Trimming took 0 bases from V and 10 from J, leaving 10 bases between them.

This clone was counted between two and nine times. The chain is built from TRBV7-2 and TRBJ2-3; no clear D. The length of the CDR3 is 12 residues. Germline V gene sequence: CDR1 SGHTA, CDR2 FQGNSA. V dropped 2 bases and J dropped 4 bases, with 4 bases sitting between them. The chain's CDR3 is CASSLYSDTQYF. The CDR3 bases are TGTGCCAGCAGCTTATATTCAGATACGCAGTATTTT.

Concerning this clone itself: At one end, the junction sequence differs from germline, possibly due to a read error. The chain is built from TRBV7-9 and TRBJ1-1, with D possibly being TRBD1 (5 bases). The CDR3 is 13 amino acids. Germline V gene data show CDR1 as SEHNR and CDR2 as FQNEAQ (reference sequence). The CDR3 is CASSLVLDTEAFF. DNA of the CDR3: TGTGCCAGCAGCTTAGTATTGGACACGGAAGCTTTCTTT.

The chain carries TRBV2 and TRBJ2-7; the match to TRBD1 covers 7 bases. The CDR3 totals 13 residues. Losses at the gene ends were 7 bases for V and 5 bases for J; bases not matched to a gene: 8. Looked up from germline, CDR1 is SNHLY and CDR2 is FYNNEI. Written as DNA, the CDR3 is TGTGCCAGCAACCGACAGGGAGTGCACGAGCAGTACTTC. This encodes CASNRQGVHEQYF.

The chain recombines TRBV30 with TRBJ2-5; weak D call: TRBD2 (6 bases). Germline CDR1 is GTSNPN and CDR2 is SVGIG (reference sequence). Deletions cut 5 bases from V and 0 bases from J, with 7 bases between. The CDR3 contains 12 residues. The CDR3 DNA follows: TGTGCCTGGGGGGGGTACCAAGAGACCCAGTACTTC. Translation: CAWGGYQETQYF.

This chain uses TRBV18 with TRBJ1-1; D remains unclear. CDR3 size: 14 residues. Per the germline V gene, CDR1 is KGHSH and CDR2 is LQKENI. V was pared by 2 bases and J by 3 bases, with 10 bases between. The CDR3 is CASSPGLVDTEAFF. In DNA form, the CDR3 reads TGTGCCAGCTCACCAGGCCTTGTTGACACTGAAGCTTTCTTT.

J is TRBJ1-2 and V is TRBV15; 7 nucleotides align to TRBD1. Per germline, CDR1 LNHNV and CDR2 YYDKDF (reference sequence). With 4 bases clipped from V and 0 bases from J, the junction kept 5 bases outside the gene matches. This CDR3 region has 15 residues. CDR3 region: CATSILRGTNYGYTF. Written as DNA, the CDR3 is TGTGCCACCAGCATCCTCAGGGGGACTAACTATGGCTACACCTTC.

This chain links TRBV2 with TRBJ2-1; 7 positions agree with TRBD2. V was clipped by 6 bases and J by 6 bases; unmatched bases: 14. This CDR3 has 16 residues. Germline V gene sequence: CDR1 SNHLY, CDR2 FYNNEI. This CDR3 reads CASRSSGTVEGNEQFF. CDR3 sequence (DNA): TGTGCCAGCAGGTCAAGCGGGACCGTTGAAGGCAATGAGCAGTTCTTC. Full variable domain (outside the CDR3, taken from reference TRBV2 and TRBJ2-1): EPEVTQTPSHQVTQMGQEVILRCVPISNHLYFYWYRQILGQKVEFLVSFYNNEISEKSEIFDDQFSVERPDGSNFTLKIRSTKLEDSAMYFCASRSSGTVEGNEQFFGPGTRLTVL.

The CDR3 loop is CASSSKSFRTNTGELFF. CDR3 in DNA: TGTGCCAGCAGTTCCAAAAGTTTCAGGACAAACACCGGGGAGCTGTTTTTT. The chain carries TRBV27 and TRBJ2-2, with D possibly matching TRBD1 (5 bases). The CDR3 contains 17 residues. The V end was cut by 4 bases, the J end by 2 bases, with 17 bases between. Germline V gene data show CDR1 as MNHEY and CDR2 as SMNVEV (reference sequence).

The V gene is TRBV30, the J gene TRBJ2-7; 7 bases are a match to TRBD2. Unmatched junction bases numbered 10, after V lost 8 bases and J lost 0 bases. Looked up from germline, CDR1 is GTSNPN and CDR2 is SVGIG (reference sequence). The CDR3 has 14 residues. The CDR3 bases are TGTGCCGGTGGGAGGGCTAGCCTCTCCTACGAGCAGTACTTC. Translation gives CAGGRASLSYEQYF.